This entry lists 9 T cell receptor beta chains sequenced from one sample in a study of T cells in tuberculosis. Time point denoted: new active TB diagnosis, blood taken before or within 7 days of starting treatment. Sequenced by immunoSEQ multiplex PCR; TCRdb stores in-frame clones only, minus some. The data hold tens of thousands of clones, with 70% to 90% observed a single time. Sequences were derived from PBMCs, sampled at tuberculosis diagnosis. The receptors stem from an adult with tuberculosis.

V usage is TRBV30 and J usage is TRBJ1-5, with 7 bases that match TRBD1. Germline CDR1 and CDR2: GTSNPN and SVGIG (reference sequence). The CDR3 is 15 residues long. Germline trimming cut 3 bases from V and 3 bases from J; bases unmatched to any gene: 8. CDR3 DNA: TGTGCCTGGAGGCTCCCCGGGACAGTCAATCAGCCCCAGCATTTT. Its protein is CAWRLPGTVNQPQHF.

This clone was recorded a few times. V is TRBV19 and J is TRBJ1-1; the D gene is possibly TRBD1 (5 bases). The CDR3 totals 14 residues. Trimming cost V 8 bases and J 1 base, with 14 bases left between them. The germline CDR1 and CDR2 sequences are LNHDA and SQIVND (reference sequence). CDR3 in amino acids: CASQYGGGNTEAFF. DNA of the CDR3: TGTGCCAGTCAATACGGGGGTGGGAACACTGAAGCTTTCTTT.

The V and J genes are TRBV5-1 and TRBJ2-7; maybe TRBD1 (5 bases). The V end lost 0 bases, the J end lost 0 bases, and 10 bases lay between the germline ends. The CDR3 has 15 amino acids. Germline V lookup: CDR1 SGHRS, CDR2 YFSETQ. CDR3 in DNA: TGCGCCAGCAGCTTGGGGACATCCTCCTCCTACGAGCAGTACTTC. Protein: CASSLGTSSSYEQYF.

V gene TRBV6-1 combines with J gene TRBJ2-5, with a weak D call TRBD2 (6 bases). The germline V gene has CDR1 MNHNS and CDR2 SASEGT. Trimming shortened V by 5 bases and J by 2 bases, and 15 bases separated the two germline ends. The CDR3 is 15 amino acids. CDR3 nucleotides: TGTGCCAGCAGTCCGGGCGGGGTGGGGCAAGAGACCCAGTACTTC. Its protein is CASSPGGVGQETQYF.

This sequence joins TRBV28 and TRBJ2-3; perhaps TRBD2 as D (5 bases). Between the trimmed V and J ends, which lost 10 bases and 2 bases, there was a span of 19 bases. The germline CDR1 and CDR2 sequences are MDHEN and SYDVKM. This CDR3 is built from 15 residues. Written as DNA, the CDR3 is TGTGCCACCGAAACCTCAAGAGGGAACACAGATACGCAGTATTTT. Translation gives CATETSRGNTDTQYF.

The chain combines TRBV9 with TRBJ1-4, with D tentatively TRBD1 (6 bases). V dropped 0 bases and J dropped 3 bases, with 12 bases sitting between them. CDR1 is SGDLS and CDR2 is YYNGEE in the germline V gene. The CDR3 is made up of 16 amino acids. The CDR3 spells CASSVEAGAANEKLFF. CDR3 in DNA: TGTGCCAGCAGCGTAGAGGCAGGGGCGGCTAATGAAAAACTGTTTTTT.

The CDR3 spells CASSFGDEQFF. CDR3 coding DNA: TGTGCCAGTAGTTTTGGAGATGAGCAGTTCTTC. The chain combines TRBV19 with TRBJ2-1; no clear D. V shed 5 bases and J shed 8 bases, with 7 bases lying between them. Germline CDR1 and CDR2: LNHDA and SQIVND (reference sequence). CDR3 length: 11 amino acids.

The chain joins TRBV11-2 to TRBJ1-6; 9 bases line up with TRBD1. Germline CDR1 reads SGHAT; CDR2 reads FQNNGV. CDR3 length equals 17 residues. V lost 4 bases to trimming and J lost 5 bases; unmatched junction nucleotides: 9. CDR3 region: CASSSSYRQGDNSPLHF. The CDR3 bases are TGTGCCAGCAGCTCTTCCTATCGACAGGGGGATAATTCACCCCTCCACTTT.

The CDR3 is CASSSTGADNSPLHF. In DNA, the CDR3 is TGTGCCAGCAGCTCGACAGGGGCTGATAATTCACCCCTCCACTTT. This chain links TRBV7-9 with TRBJ1-6, with TRBD1 matching 8 bases. The V segment lost 4 bases and the J segment 5 bases; nucleotides outside the gene matches: 4. CDR1 is SEHNR, CDR2 FQNEAQ, per germline (reference sequence). The length of the CDR3 is 15 residues.